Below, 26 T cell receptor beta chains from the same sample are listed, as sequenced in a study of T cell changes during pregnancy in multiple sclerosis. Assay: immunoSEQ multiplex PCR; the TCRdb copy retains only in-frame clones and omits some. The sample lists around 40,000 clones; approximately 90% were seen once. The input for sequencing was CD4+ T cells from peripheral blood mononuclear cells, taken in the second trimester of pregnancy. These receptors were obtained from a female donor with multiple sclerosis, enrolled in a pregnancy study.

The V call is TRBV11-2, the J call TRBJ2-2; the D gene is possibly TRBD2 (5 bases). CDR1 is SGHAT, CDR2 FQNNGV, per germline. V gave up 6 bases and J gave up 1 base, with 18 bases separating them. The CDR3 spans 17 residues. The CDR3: CASRHNKGRGNTGELFF. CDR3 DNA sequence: TGTGCCAGCAGGCACAATAAGGGCCGGGGGAACACCGGGGAGCTGTTTTTT.

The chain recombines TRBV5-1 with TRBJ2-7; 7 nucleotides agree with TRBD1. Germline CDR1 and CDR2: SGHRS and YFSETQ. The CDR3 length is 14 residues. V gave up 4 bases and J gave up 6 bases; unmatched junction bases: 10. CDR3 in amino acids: CASSNKQGKGEQYF. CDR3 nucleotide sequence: TGCGCCAGCAGCAACAAACAGGGGAAGGGCGAGCAGTACTTC.

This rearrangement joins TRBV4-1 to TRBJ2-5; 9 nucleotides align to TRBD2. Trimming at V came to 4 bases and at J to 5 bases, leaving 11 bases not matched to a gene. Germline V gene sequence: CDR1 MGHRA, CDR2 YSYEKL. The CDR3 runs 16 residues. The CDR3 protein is CASSRDSIAGGETQYF. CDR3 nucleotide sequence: TGCGCCAGCAGCCGCGACTCGATCGCGGGGGGGGAGACCCAGTACTTC.

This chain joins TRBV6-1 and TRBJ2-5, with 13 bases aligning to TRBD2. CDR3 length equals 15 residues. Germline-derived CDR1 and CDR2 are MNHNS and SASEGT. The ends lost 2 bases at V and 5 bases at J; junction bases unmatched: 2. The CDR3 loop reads CASSETSGGVETQYF. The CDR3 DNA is TGTGCCAGCAGTGAAACTAGCGGGGGGGTGGAGACCCAGTACTTC.

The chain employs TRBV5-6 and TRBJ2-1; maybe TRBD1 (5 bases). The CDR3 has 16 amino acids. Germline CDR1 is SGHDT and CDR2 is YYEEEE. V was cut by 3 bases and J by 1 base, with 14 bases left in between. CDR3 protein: CASSSTEKVSYNEQFF. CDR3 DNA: TGTGCCAGCAGCTCGACAGAAAAAGTATCCTACAATGAGCAGTTCTTC.

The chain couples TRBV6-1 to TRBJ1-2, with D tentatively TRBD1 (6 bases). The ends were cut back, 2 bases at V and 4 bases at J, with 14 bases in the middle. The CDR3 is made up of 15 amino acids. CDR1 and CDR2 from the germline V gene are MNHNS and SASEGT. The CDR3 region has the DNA TGTGCCAGCAGTGAACAAAACGGACAGAGCTATGGCTACACCTTC. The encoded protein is CASSEQNGQSYGYTF.

The CDR3 DNA sequence: TGTGCCAGCAGCTTGATGGGGACAGCACCTAATCAGCCCCAGCATTTT. Amino acids: CASSLMGTAPNQPQHF. V usage is TRBV7-2 and J usage is TRBJ1-5, with TRBD1 matching 7 bases. CDR1 is SGHTA and CDR2 is FQGNSA in the germline V gene. CDR3 size: 16 residues. The trim removed 3 bases at V and 4 bases at J, leaving 9 bases unmatched.

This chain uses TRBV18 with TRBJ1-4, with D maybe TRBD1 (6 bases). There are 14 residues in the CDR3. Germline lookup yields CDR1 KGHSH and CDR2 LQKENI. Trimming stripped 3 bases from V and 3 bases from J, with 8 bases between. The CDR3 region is CASSPGAPNEKLFF. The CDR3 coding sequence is TGTGCCAGCTCACCGGGGGCCCCTAATGAAAAACTGTTTTTT.

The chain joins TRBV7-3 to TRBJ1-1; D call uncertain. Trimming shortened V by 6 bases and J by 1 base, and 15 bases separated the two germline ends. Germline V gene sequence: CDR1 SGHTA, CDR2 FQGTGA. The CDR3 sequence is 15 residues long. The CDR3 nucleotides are TGTGCCAGCAGTTCTTGGGCCTCCGGGAACACTGAAGCTTTCTTT. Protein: CASSSWASGNTEAFF.

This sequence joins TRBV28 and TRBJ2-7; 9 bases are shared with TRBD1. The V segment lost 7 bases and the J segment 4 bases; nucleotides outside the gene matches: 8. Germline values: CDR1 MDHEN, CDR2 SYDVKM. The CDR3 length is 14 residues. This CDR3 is CASNTGQGLYEQYF. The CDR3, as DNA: TGTGCCAGCAACACGGGACAGGGTTTGTACGAGCAGTACTTC.

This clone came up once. As DNA, the CDR3 is TGTGCCAGCAGTGGGGCGGGACAGCCCCAGCATTTT. This gives the protein CASSGAGQPQHF. This chain joins TRBV2 and TRBJ1-5; D call uncertain. The ends were cut back, 4 bases at V and 7 bases at J, with 8 bases in the middle. The germline V gene has CDR1 SNHLY and CDR2 FYNNEI. The CDR3 contains 12 residues.

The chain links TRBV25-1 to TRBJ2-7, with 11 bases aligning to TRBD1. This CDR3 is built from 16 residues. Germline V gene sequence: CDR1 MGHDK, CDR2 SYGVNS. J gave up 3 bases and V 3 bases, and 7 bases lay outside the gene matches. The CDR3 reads CASSEIGTGGFYEQYF. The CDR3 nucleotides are TGTGCCAGCAGTGAGATAGGGACAGGGGGTTTCTACGAGCAGTACTTC.

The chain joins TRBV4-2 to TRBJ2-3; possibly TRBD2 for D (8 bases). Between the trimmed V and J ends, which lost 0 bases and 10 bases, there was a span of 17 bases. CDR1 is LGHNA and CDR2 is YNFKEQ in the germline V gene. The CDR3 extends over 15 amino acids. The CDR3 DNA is TGTGCCAGCAGCCAAGAAGAGGGGGCGCGGGGGGCGCAGTATTTT. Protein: CASSQEEGARGAQYF.

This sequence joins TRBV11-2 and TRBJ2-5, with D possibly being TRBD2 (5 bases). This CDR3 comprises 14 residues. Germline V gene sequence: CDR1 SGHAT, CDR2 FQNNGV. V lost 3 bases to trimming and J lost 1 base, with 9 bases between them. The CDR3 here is CASSFQDSQETQYF. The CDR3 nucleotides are TGTGCCAGCAGCTTTCAGGACTCCCAAGAGACCCAGTACTTC.

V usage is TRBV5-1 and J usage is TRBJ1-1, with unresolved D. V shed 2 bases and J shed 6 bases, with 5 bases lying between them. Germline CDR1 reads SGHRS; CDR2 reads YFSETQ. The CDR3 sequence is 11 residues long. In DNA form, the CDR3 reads TGCGCCAGCAGCTTTCGAGCTGAAGCTTTCTTT. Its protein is CASSFRAEAFF.

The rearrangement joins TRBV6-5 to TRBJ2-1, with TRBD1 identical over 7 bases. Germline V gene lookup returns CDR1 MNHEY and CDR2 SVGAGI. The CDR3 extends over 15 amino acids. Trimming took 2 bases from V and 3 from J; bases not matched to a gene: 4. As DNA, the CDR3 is TGTGCCAGCAGTTACGAAGGGACAGTCTACAATGAGCAGTTCTTC. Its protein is CASSYEGTVYNEQFF.

CDR3 sequence: CASSSNRGLAGVNEQFF. The DNA for the CDR3 is TGTGCCAGCAGTTCCAACCGGGGACTAGCGGGAGTGAATGAGCAGTTCTTC. V usage is TRBV27 and J usage is TRBJ2-1; TRBD2 agrees at 14 bases. CDR3 length equals 17 residues. V trimming: 4 bases; J trimming: 7 bases; junction bases outside the gene matches: 9. The germline V gene encodes CDR1 MNHEY and CDR2 SMNVEV (reference sequence).

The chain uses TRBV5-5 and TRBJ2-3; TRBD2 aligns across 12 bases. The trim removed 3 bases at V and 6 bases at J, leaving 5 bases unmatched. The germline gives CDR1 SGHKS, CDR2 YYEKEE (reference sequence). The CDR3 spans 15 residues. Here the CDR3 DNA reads TGTGCCAGCAGCTACGGACTAGCGGGGACGGATACGCAGTATTTT. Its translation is CASSYGLAGTDTQYF. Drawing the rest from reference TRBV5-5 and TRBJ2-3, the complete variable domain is DAGVTQSPTHLIKTRGQQVTLRCSPISGHKSVSWYQQVLGQGPQFIFQYYEKEERGRGNFPDRFSARQFPNYSSELNVNALLLGDSALYLCASSYGLAGTDTQYFGPGTRLTVL.

The CDR3: CASSPRQGNTEAFF. The CDR3, as DNA: TGTGCCAGCTCGCCCCGACAGGGTAACACTGAAGCTTTCTTT. The chain combines TRBV18 with TRBJ1-1, with 7 nucleotides matching TRBD1. The V gene's germline CDR1 is KGHSH and CDR2 LQKENI. Unmatched junction bases numbered 6, after V lost 6 bases and J lost 2 bases. This CDR3 region has 14 residues.

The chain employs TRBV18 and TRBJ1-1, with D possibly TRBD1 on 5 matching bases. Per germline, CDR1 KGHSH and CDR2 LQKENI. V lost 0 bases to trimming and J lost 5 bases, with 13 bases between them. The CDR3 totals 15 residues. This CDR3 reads CASSPPSGGGTEAFF. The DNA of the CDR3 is TGTGCCAGCTCACCACCCTCCGGGGGGGGAACTGAAGCTTTCTTT.

The CDR3 bases are TGCGCCAGCAGCCGAGGAGGACAGGCTGTAGGTGAGACCCAGTACTTC. This gives the protein CASSRGGQAVGETQYF. The chain couples TRBV5-1 to TRBJ2-5; 7 nucleotides align to TRBD1. The CDR3 length is 16 residues. CDR1 and CDR2 (germline): SGHRS, YFSETQ. J gave up 5 bases and V 4 bases, and 14 bases lay outside the gene matches.

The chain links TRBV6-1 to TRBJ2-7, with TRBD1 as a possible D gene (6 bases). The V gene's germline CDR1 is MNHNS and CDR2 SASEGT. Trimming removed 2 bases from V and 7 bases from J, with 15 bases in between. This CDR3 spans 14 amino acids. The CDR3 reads CASSERTVLREQYF. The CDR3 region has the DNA TGTGCCAGCAGTGAAAGGACAGTACTCCGAGAGCAGTACTTC.

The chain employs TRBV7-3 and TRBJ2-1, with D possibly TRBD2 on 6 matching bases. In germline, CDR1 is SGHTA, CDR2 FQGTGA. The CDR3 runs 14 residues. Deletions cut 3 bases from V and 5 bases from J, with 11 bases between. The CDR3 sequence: CASSLAGSHNEQFF. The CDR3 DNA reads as TGTGCCAGCAGCTTGGCGGGGTCCCACAATGAGCAGTTCTTC.

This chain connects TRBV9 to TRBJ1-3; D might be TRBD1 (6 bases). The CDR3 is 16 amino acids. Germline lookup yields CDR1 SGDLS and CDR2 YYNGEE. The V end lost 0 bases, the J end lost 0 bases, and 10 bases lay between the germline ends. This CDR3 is CASSVGGTISGNTIYF. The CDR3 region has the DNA TGTGCCAGCAGCGTAGGAGGGACAATCTCTGGAAACACCATATATTTT.

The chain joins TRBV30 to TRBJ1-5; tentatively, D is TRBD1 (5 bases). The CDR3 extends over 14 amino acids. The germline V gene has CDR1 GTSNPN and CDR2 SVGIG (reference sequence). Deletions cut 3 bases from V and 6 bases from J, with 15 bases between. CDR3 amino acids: CAWRGLGGGQPQHF. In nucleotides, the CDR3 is TGTGCCTGGAGGGGACTCGGGGGAGGTCAGCCCCAGCATTTT.

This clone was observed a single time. Written as DNA, the CDR3 is TGTGCCAGCAGCCCGTTCCTCAGGGGGCAATCAGCCCAGCATTTT. Its translation: CASSPFLRGQSAQHF. The chain joins TRBV5-6 to TRBJ1-5; 8 positions agree with TRBD1. V gave up 4 bases and J gave up 11 bases; unmatched junction bases: 14. The CDR3 length is 15 residues. The germline CDR1 and CDR2 sequences are SGHDT and YYEEEE.